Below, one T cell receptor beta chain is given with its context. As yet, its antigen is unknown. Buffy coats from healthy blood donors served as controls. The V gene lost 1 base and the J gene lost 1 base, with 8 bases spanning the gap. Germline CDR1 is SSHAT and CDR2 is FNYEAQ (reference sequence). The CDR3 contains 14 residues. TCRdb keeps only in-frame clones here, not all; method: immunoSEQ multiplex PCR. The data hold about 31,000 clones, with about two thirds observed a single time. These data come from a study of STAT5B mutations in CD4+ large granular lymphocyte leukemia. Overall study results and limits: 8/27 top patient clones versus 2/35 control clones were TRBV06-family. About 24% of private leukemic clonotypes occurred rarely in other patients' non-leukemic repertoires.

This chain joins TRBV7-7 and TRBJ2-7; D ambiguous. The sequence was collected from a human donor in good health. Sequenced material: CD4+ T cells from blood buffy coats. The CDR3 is CASSLGDGSYEQYF. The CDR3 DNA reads TGTGCCAGCAGCTTAGGAGACGGATCCTACGAGCAGTACTTC. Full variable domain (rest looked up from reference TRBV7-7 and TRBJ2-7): GAGVSQSPRYKVTKRGQDVTLRCDPISSHATLYWYQQALGQGPEFLTYFNYEAQPDKSGLPSDRFSAERPEGSISTLTIQRTEQRDSAMYRCASSLGDGSYEQYFGPGTRLTVT.